Included here is one TCR beta chain sequence, with context. This record belongs to a study of technical replicates of blood from a handful of donors. Repertoires were generated with immunoSEQ multiplex PCR, while TCRdb's copy carries only in-frame clones and drops some. The top ten hold around 0.25% of the sample, which has about 88,000 clones, around 94% seen once. Germline lookup yields CDR1 SGHTA and CDR2 FQGTGA. The CDR3 consists of 20 residues. The trim removed 0 bases at V and 0 bases at J, leaving 11 bases unmatched. The clonotype was recovered from a human donor in good health. Material for sequencing was T cells isolated from PBMCs. The chain links TRBV7-3 to TRBJ2-1, with 10 bases lining up with TRBD2. The CDR3 DNA follows: TGTGCCAGCAGCTTAACCCCTAGCGGGGGCCCTTCTTACTCCTACAATGAGCAGTTCTTC. This encodes CASSLTPSGGPSYSYNEQFF.